A single T cell receptor (beta chain) is shown here with its context. Its antigen remains unidentified. 13 Jbeta primers and 60 Vbeta primers were used for the PCR. Sequenced by immunoSEQ multiplex PCR; TCRdb stores in-frame clones only, minus some. The sample shows 100,000 to 150,000 clones, approximately 78% of them seen only once. This sample was included in a study of cytomegalovirus exposure and HLA in healthy donors. Nominally healthy donors provided the samples, though records likely missed some immune exposures. Study results and caveats: It was assumed in the presence/absence analyses that sequencing depth was roughly uniform across donors. For most TCR beta V segments, an earlier analysis put the productive rate at about 87% or about 30% of the time. V- and J-gene trimming in TCR beta was tied to a missense DCLRE1C variant by an analysis performed later.

The TCR originated in a woman aged 40 to 50 in good health and CMV-seronegative. Sequenced material: PBMCs.

CDR3 DNA sequence: TGTGCCAGCAGCTTAAATCCGGAGTACGAGCAGTACTTC. Amino acid sequence: CASSLNPEYEQYF. This rearrangement joins TRBV11-2 to TRBJ2-7, with D unresolved. Per the germline V gene, CDR1 is SGHAT and CDR2 is FQNNGV. V lost 2 bases and J lost 4, with 9 bases in between. This CDR3 has 13 amino acids.